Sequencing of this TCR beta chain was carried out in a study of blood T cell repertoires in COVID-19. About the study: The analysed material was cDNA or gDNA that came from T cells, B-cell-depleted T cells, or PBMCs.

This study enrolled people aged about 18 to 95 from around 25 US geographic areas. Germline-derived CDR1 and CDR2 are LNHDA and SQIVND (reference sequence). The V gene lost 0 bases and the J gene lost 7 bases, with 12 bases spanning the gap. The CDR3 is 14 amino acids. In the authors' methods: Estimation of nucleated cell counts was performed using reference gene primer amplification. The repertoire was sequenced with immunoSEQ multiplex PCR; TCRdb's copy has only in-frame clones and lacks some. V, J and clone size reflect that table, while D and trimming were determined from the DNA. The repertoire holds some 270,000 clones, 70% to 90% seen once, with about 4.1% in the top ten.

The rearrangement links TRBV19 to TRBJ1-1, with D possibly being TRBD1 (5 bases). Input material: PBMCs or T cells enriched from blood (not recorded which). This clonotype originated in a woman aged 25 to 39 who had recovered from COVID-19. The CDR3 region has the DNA TGTGCCAGTAGTATAGACCAGGGATTTTATGAAGCTTTCTTT. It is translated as CASSIDQGFYEAFF.